The 8 T cell receptor beta chains below come from one sample, sequenced in a study of T cell responses to AZD1222 COVID-19 vaccine. TCRdb keeps only in-frame clones here, not all; method: immunoSEQ multiplex PCR. This table holds about 100,000 clones, about 86% found once. The sequencing here drew on peripheral blood, taken on day 0 of AZD1222 vaccination. Receptors originate from an adult in good health.

The chain recombines TRBV7-2 with TRBJ1-2; 7 nucleotides agree with TRBD1. CDR3 length equals 14 residues. Germline CDR1 is SGHTA and CDR2 is FQGNSA. The junction had 7 bases not matched to a gene; V was cut back by 3 bases and J by 6 bases. CDR3 nucleotides: TGTGCCAGCAGCTTGGGAGGGACAGTTGATGGCTACACCTTC. It yields the protein CASSLGGTVDGYTF.

The rearrangement links TRBV18 to TRBJ2-1; D is ambiguous. Germline lookup yields CDR1 KGHSH and CDR2 LQKENI. V lost 2 bases to trimming and J lost 5 bases, with 28 bases between them. This CDR3 is built from 20 residues. The CDR3 coding sequence is TGTGCCAGCTCACCAAACGGCAGGCTGAATTTTGGCCCCATGGACAATGAGCAGTTCTTC. It translates to CASSPNGRLNFGPMDNEQFF.

The genes are TRBV3-1 (or the pseudogene TRBV3-2) and TRBJ1-2; unclear D gene. Germline loops: CDR1 LGHDT, CDR2 YNNKEL (reference sequence). Trimming took off 1 base at V and 8 bases at J, with 14 bases between the two ends. This CDR3 has 14 amino acids. CDR3 sequence (DNA): TGTGCCAGCAGCCAAGTAGCGCGACATCAGGGCTACACCTTC. Its translation is CASSQVARHQGYTF.

The gene calls are TRBV4-1 and TRBJ1-4, with TRBD1 as a possible D gene (5 bases). CDR1 MGHRA and CDR2 YSYEKL come from the germline V gene. This CDR3 comprises 13 residues. Trimming pared 0 bases from V and 8 bases from J, leaving 7 bases between. CDR3 in DNA: TGCGCCAGCAGCCAAGATCGGGGGGAAAAACTGTTTTTT. Translated: CASSQDRGEKLFF.

By sample share, this clone is medium-sized. The chain carries TRBV7-2 and TRBJ1-1, with D possibly being TRBD1 (6 bases). Germline V gene sequence: CDR1 SGHTA, CDR2 FQGNSA. This CDR3 has 17 amino acids. The V end was cut by 4 bases, the J end by 1 base, with 19 bases between. CDR3 residues: CASSSLGQGGGNTEAFF. The CDR3 nucleotides are TGTGCCAGCAGCTCTTTGGGACAAGGAGGGGGGAACACTGAAGCTTTCTTT.

This chain links TRBV4-1 with TRBJ2-7, with D unclear. V was shortened by 3 bases and J by 6 bases, with 15 bases between the two germline ends. This CDR3 region has 14 residues. Germline assignment: CDR1 MGHRA and CDR2 YSYEKL. CDR3 nucleotides: TGCGCCAGCAGCCAGTTGCCCGTGGGTAGCGAGCAGTACTTC. This translates into CASSQLPVGSEQYF.

V is TRBV28 and J is TRBJ1-1, with 8 bases fitting TRBD1. V was clipped by 6 bases and J by 4 bases; unmatched bases: 10. This CDR3 spans 15 amino acids. Looked up from germline, CDR1 is MDHEN and CDR2 is SYDVKM. The CDR3 DNA reads as TGTGCCAGCAGGGCCCCGGGGACAGGATTCACTGAAGCTTTCTTT. It codes for CASRAPGTGFTEAFF.

The chain recombines TRBV4-1 with TRBJ1-1; D is uncertain. The germline V gene has CDR1 MGHRA and CDR2 YSYEKL. The CDR3 extends over 14 amino acids. Trimming shortened V by 0 bases and J by 0 bases, and 5 bases separated the two germline ends. In DNA form, the CDR3 reads TGCGCCAGCAGCCAAGATCCAGTGAACACTGAAGCTTTCTTT. Protein: CASSQDPVNTEAFF.